A single sample gave rise to the 18 T cell receptor beta chains below, sequenced in a study of T cells expressing NK-cell markers. Reprocessing the 5' RACE reads, TCRdb reports a single entry for every CDR3 protein and omits DNA. This sample contains 500,000 to 700,000 distinct CDR3 sequences. Input material: blood T cells: a sorted CD56 or NKG2C T cell subset, CD4+ or CD8+ T cells, or bulk PBMC T cells (not recorded which). The receptors derive from a man aged 18 to 30 in good health.

This chain uses TRBV30 with TRBJ2-5. There are 13 residues in the CDR3. CDR1 and CDR2 (germline): GTSNPN, SVGIG (reference sequence). The CDR3: CAWGRVNQETQYF.

V gene TRBV6-1 combines with J gene TRBJ2-2; there is no DNA to check the TCRdb D call of TRBD1. The CDR3 is made up of 15 amino acids. Germline-derived CDR1 and CDR2 are MNHNS and SASEGT. The CDR3 protein is CALGDPGDLTGELFF.

V is TRBV4-1 and J is TRBJ2-5; checking the TCRdb D call of TRBD2 is not possible without DNA. Per the germline V gene, CDR1 is MGHRA and CDR2 is YSYEKL. This CDR3 is built from 17 residues. The CDR3 here is CASSFFEASGSRETQYF.

This chain connects TRBV5-1 to TRBJ2-1; TCRdb gives TRBD2 as the D gene, but with no DNA this cannot be confirmed. The germline CDR1 and CDR2 sequences are SGHRS and YFSETQ. The CDR3 loop spans 15 amino acids. The CDR3 loop is CASSPAEVRYNEQFF.

The chain has TRBV12-3 or TRBV12-4 and TRBJ1-5; TCRdb selects TRBD1, and the lack of DNA leaves this call unchecked. This CDR3 is built from 12 residues. The CDR3 loop is CASNTGSQPQHF.

The V and J genes are TRBV15 and TRBJ2-7; TCRdb gives TRBD2 as the D gene, but with no DNA this cannot be confirmed. The germline CDR1 and CDR2 sequences are LNHNV and YYDKDF (reference sequence). The CDR3 is made up of 14 amino acids. The CDR3 is CATSRTSGTYEQYF.

The chain has TRBV29-1 and TRBJ2-3; TCRdb gives TRBD1 as the D gene, but with no DNA this cannot be confirmed. The germline V gene encodes CDR1 SQVTM and CDR2 ANQGSEA. This CDR3 contains 13 residues. The CDR3: CSVDGPAGDTQYF.

The rearrangement uses TRBV12-3 or TRBV12-4 and TRBJ2-1; TCRdb selects TRBD1, and the lack of DNA leaves this call unchecked. The CDR3 extends over 12 amino acids. This CDR3 reads CASRLTGRGQFF.

The chain has TRBV7-2 and TRBJ1-1. This CDR3 contains 12 residues. Germline CDR1 reads SGHTA; CDR2 reads FQGNSA. The CDR3 spells CASSLHGVTAFF.

CDR3: CASSPGLWETQYF. V and J are TRBV7-9 and TRBJ2-5; TCRdb proposes TRBD2, but this gene call is untestable without DNA. Germline V gene sequence: CDR1 SEHNR, CDR2 FQNEAQ (reference sequence). This CDR3 contains 13 residues.

The chain joins TRBV20-1 to TRBJ2-7; there is no DNA to check the TCRdb D call of TRBD1. The V gene's germline CDR1 is DFQATT and CDR2 SNEGSKA (reference sequence). This CDR3 spans 16 amino acids. This chain's CDR3 is CSATSGARAVTHEQYF.

The genes are TRBV6-5 and TRBJ2-1; TCRdb lists TRBD2, though no DNA is available to test this call. This CDR3 has 15 amino acids. Germline V lookup: CDR1 MNHEY, CDR2 SVGAGI. The CDR3 protein is CASSFFRLAGAEQFF.

The chain joins TRBV11-2 to TRBJ2-5; TCRdb's D call of TRBD2 is untestable without DNA. Germline values: CDR1 SGHAT, CDR2 FQNNGV. The CDR3 length is 16 residues. The CDR3 region is CASSFGGRGSEETQYF.

The chain uses TRBV5-1 and TRBJ2-3; TCRdb's D call, TRBD1, is unchecked because there is no DNA. From germline, CDR1 is SGHRS and CDR2 YFSETQ. The length of the CDR3 is 16 residues. CDR3 amino acids: CASSLAGGGRADTQYF.

This chain joins TRBV12-3 or TRBV12-4 and TRBJ1-1; checking the TCRdb D call of TRBD1 is not possible without DNA. The CDR3 is made up of 14 amino acids. This chain's CDR3 is CASTIQGWVTEAFF.

This chain joins TRBV4-1 and TRBJ2-1; TCRdb selects TRBD2, and the lack of DNA leaves this call unchecked. This CDR3 contains 19 residues. Germline V lookup: CDR1 MGHRA, CDR2 YSYEKL. The CDR3 sequence: CASSPRLEASTGPPNEQFF.

The chain uses TRBV10-2 and TRBJ2-1; the D gene TCRdb calls, TRBD2, cannot be checked with no DNA. CDR1 and CDR2 (germline): WSHSY, SAAADI. There are 15 residues in the CDR3. CDR3 region: CASSESGSRENEQFF.

CDR3 region: CATSRREEVVAKNIQYF. The rearrangement joins TRBV15 to TRBJ2-4; the TRBD2 assignment by TCRdb is unverifiable without DNA. CDR1 is LNHNV, CDR2 YYDKDF, per germline (reference sequence). The CDR3 runs 17 residues.